This T cell receptor beta chain was captured by sequencing in a study of blood T cell repertoires in COVID-19. Study-level background: There were acute and convalescent COVID-19 samples, and they came from the United States, Italy and Spain. PBMCs, B-cell-depleted T cells, or T cells provided the cDNA or gDNA that made up the material.

Germline V gene sequence: CDR1 SGHDN, CDR2 FVKESK. Trimming pared 5 bases from V and 4 bases from J, leaving 14 bases between. This CDR3 has 14 residues. Original data processing: Estimated nucleated cell counts came from reference gene primer amplification. Profiling relied on immunoSEQ multiplex PCR, and the TCRdb table lists in-frame clones only, not all of them. From that table come the V and J calls and clone size; the DNA was used to work out D and trimming. This table holds over 50,000 clones, 70% to 90% found once. This receptor was taken from a man in his fifties with active COVID-19. Sequences were obtained from peripheral blood. This chain joins TRBV14 and TRBJ1-1, with D perhaps matching TRBD1 (5 bases). The CDR3 nucleotides read TGTGCCAGCAGCTCCTCGACCGGGGGCACTGAAGCTTTCTTT. This gives the protein CASSSSTGGTEAFF.